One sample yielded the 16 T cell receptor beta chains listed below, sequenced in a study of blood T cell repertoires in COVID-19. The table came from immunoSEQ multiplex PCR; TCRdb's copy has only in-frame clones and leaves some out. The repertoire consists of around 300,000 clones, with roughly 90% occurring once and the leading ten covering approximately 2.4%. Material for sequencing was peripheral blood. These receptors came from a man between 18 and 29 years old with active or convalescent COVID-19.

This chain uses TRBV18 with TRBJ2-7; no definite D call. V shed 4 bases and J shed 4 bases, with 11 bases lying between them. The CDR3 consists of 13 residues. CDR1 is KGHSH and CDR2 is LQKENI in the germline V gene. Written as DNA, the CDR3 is TGTGCCAGCTCACTATCCCAACATTACGAGCAGTACTTC. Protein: CASSLSQHYEQYF.

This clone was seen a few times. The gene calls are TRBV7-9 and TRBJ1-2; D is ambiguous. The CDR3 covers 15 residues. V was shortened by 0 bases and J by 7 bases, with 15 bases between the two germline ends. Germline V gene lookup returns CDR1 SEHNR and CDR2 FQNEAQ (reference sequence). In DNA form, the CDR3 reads TGTGCCAGCAGCTTAGCGAGAGATCGGGGAATTGGCTACACCTTC. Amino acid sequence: CASSLARDRGIGYTF.

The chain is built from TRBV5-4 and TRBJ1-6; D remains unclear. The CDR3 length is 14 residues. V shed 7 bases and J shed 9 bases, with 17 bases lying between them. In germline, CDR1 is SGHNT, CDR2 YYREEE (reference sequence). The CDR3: CASSPEAGSSPLHF. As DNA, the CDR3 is TGTGCCAGCTCCCCGGAGGCAGGTTCTTCACCCCTCCACTTT.

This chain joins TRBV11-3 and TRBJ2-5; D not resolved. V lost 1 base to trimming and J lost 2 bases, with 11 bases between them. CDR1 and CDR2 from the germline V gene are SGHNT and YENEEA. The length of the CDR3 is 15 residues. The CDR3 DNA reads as TGTGCCAGCAGCTTAGGGCGGTCGCGGCAAGAGACCCAGTACTTC. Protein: CASSLGRSRQETQYF.

The CDR3 DNA reads as TGTGCCAGCAGTGAAGGAGTTGTTACAGGGGGCTACACTGAAGCTTTCTTT. Residues: CASSEGVVTGGYTEAFF. The chain employs TRBV6-1 and TRBJ1-1, with 9 bases that match TRBD1. CDR1 and CDR2 from the germline V gene are MNHNS and SASEGT. The CDR3 contains 17 residues. The junction had 9 bases not matched to a gene; V was cut back by 1 base and J by 3 bases.

This chain's CDR3 is CASSKAPMSNSPLHF. The CDR3, as DNA: TGTGCCAGCAGCAAAGCCCCTATGAGTAATTCACCCCTCCACTTT. The chain joins TRBV21-1 to TRBJ1-6. TRBV21-1 is noted as a pseudogene. This CDR3 contains 15 residues.

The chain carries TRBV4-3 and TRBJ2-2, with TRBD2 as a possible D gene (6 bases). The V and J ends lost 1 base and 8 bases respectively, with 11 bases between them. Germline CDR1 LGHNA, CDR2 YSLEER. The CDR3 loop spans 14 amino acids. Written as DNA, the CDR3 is TGCGCCAGCAGCCAAGGCCCGGGAGAGGGGGAGCTGTTTTTT. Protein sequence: CASSQGPGEGELFF.

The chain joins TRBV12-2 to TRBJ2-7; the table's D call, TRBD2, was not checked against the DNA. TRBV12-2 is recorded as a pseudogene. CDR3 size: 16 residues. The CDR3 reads CASRLVAGRDSYEQYF. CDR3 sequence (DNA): TGTGCAAGTCGCTTAGTGGCGGGGAGGGATTCCTACGAGCAGTACTTC.

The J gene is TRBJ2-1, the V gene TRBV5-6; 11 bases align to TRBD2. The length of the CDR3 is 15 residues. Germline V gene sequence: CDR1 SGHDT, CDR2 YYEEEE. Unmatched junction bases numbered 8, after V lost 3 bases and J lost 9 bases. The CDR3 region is CASSSTSGSGGEQFF. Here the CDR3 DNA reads TGTGCCAGCAGCTCAACTAGCGGGAGTGGGGGTGAGCAGTTCTTC.

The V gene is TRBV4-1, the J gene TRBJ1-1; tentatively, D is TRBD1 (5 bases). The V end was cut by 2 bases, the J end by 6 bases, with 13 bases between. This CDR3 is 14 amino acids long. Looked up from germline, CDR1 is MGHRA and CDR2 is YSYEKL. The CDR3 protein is CASSQRPGGSEAFF. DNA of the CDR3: TGCGCCAGCAGCCAAAGACCGGGGGGGTCTGAAGCTTTCTTT.

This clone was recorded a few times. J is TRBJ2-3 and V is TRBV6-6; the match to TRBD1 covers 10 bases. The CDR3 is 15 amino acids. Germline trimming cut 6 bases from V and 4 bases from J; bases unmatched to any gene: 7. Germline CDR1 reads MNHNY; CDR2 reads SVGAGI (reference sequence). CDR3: CASRRQGAPPDTQYF. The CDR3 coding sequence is TGTGCCAGCAGGAGACAGGGGGCGCCCCCAGATACGCAGTATTTT.

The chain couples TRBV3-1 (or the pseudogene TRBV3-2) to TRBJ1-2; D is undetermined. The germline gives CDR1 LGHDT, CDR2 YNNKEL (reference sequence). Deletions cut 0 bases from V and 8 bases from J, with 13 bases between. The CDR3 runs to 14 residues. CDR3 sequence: CASSQELVSGGYTF. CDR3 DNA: TGTGCCAGCAGCCAAGAACTAGTCAGCGGGGGCTACACCTTC.

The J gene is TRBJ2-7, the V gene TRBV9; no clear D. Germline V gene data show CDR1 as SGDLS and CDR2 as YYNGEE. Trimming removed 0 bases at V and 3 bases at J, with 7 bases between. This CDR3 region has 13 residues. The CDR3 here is CASSVGVSYEQYF. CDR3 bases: TGTGCCAGCAGCGTAGGAGTTAGCTACGAGCAGTACTTC.

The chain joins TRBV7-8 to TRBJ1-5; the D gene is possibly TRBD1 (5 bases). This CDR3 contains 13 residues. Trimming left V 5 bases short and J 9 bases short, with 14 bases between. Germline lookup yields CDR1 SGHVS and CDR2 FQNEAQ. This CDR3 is CASSAYFGGPQHF. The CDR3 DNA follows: TGTGCCAGCAGCGCGTACTTCGGGGGGCCCCAGCATTTT.

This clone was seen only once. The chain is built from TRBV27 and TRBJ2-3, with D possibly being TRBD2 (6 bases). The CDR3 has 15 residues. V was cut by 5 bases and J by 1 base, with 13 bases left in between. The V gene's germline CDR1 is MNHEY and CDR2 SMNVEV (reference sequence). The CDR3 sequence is CASSPLGGGTDTQYF. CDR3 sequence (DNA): TGTGCCAGCAGTCCTCTTGGCGGGGGCACAGATACGCAGTATTTT.

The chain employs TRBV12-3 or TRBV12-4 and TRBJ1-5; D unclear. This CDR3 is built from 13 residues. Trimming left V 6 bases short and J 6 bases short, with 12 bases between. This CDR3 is CASSPATGQPQHF. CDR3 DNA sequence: TGTGCCAGCAGCCCCGCTACTGGTCAGCCCCAGCATTTT.